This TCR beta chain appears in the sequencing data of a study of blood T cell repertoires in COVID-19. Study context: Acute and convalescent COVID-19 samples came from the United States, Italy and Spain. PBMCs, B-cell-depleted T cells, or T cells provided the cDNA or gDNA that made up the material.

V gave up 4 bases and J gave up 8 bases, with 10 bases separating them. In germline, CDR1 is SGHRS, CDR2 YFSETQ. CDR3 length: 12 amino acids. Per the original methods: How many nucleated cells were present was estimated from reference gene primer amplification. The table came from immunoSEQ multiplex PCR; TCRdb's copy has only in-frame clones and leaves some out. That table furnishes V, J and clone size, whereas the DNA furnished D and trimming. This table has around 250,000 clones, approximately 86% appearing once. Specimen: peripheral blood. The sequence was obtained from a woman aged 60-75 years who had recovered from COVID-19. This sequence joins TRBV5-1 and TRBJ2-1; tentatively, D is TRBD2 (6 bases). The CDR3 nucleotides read TGCGCCAGCAGCCGACTAGGCCATGAGCAGTTCTTC. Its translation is CASSRLGHEQFF.